This T cell receptor beta chain stems from a study of T cells in Graves' hyperthyroidism and ophthalmopathy. Study at large: Blood was drawn when the patient was first diagnosed and still untreated.

This clonotype was detected ten times or more. Antigen unknown. CDR1 and CDR2 (germline): MNHEY, SMNVEV (reference sequence). J gave up 1 base and V 3 bases, and 15 bases lay outside the gene matches. CDR3 size: 19 residues. Study conclusions and caveats: Appearing also in blood were most of the thyroid clonotypes expanded above 0.001.

Diagnoses used clinical symptoms, serum thyroxine and TRAb, thyroid ultrasound and orbital computed tomography. PBMCs were sourced from roughly 10 ml fresh peripheral blood. Regions amplified from RNA transcripts were the TCR beta CDR3 regions. RT-PCR in the first round (using the HTBI primer set) targeted the TCR CDR3. TCRdb reprocessed the multiplex PCR reads via MiXCR and lists one record per CDR3 protein. The sample carries fewer than 450,000 distinct CDR3 sequences, about 14% recorded once. The chain links TRBV27 to TRBJ2-7; 10 bases match TRBD1. The sequence came from a man aged 50-60 years with Graves' ophthalmopathy. Material: blood. The CDR3 DNA reads TGTGCCAGCAGTTTCTCCCGGGACAGGGGACTCTTTTCTTCCTACGAGCAGTACTTC. It encodes CASSFSRDRGLFSSYEQYF.